This passage covers 7 T cell receptor beta chains from one sample sequenced in a study of T cells in localized non-small cell lung cancer. Sequenced by immunoSEQ multiplex PCR; TCRdb stores in-frame clones only, minus some. The data hold approximately 2,200 clones, with about a third observed a single time. Sequencing used lung tumor tissue, obtained before any cancer treatment. These receptors all come from a female donor at least 60 years old with stage I lung adenocarcinoma.

This clone was detected a few times. The chain has TRBV9 and TRBJ2-7, with TRBD1 matching over 10 bases. The length of the CDR3 is 16 residues. Germline CDR1 reads SGDLS; CDR2 reads YYNGEE. The ends lost 0 bases at V and 3 bases at J; junction bases unmatched: 6. This CDR3 is CASSVGSGTGDYEQYF. The CDR3 coding sequence is TGTGCCAGCAGCGTAGGTTCCGGGACAGGGGACTACGAGCAGTACTTC.

The rearrangement uses TRBV22-1 and TRBJ2-7. TRBV22-1 is an annotated pseudogene. This CDR3 contains 14 residues. CDR3 nucleotide sequence: TGTGCCAGCAGCCCCGGGCCTACTGCCTACGAGCAGTACTTC. The encoded protein is CASSPGPTAYEQYF.

This clone was seen more than once but under ten times. This chain joins TRBV9 and TRBJ1-2, with D possibly being TRBD1 (6 bases). V was trimmed by 4 bases and J by 8 bases, leaving 15 bases between them. CDR3 length: 13 amino acids. Germline V CDR1 and CDR2: SGDLS, YYNGEE. CDR3 sequence reads: CASSPGGGQGYTF. CDR3 coding DNA: TGTGCCAGCAGCCCGGGTGGGGGGCAGGGCTACACCTTC.

The rearrangement uses TRBV29-1 and TRBJ2-5, with D unresolved. Germline CDR1 reads SQVTM; CDR2 reads ANQGSEA. The CDR3 is 12 amino acids. V was shortened by 3 bases and J by 2 bases, with 7 bases between the two germline ends. The CDR3 here is CSVDFGQETQYF. The CDR3 DNA is TGCAGCGTTGATTTTGGGCAAGAGACCCAGTACTTC.

This clone was observed a handful of times. V usage is TRBV9 and J usage is TRBJ1-1; D not certain. V was shortened by 3 bases and J by 4 bases, with 16 bases between the two germline ends. CDR3 size: 15 residues. The V gene's germline CDR1 is SGDLS and CDR2 YYNGEE. The CDR3 reads CASSAGSFFGTEAFF. Here the CDR3 DNA reads TGTGCCAGCAGCGCGGGAAGTTTTTTCGGCACTGAAGCTTTCTTT.

CDR3 in amino acids: CAWSVKTGGLGTEAFF. CDR3 nucleotide sequence: TGTGCCTGGAGTGTAAAGACAGGGGGATTGGGCACTGAAGCTTTCTTT. This chain joins TRBV30 and TRBJ1-1; 9 positions agree with TRBD1. Germline assignment: CDR1 GTSNPN and CDR2 SVGIG (reference sequence). The CDR3 has 16 amino acids. Trimming removed 0 bases from V and 4 bases from J; junction bases left unmatched: 9.

This chain joins TRBV19 and TRBJ2-6; D not certain. V was cut by 6 bases and J by 0 bases, with 3 bases left in between. CDR1 is LNHDA and CDR2 is SQIVND in the germline V gene (reference sequence). The CDR3 runs 13 residues. CDR3 DNA sequence: TGTGCCAGTAGCTACTCTGGGGCCAACGTCCTGACTTTC. Encoded protein: CASSYSGANVLTF. Drawing the rest from reference TRBV19 and TRBJ2-6, the complete variable domain is DGGITQSPKYLFRKEGQNVTLSCEQNLNHDAMYWYRQDPGQGLRLIYYSQIVNDFQKGDIAEGYSVSREKKESFPLTVTSAQKNPTAFYLCASSYSGANVLTFGAGSRLTVL.